This record concerns one T cell receptor (beta chain) sequence. These data originate in a study of blood T cells in healthy people across ages. Study-wide context: With template switching, about one barcoded beta molecule was captured per two T cells.

Samples each yielded at least 5.5 micrograms of total RNA. The CDR3 covers 14 residues. Per the germline V gene, CDR1 is DFQATT and CDR2 is SNEGSKA (reference sequence). Trimming removed 3 bases from V and 2 bases from J, with 12 bases in between. It was with a sample-barcoded 5' primer and a J-beta primer mix that a second PCR of about 7 to 12 cycles was run. Through a template-switch adaptor with 12 random nucleotides, each cDNA molecule received a tag. TCRdb analysed the 5' RACE reads with MiXCR anew, one entry per CDR3 protein. Seen here are 790,000 or so distinct CDR3 sequences, 35% to 50% observed once, and the top ten hold roughly 18%.

The J gene is TRBJ2-3, the V gene TRBV20-1; D gene unclear. The sequence was obtained from a man older than 75 in good health. Material for sequencing was blood. This CDR3 reads CSARKPGHTDTQYF. The CDR3 coding sequence is TGCAGTGCTAGGAAACCGGGCCACACAGATACGCAGTATTTT.